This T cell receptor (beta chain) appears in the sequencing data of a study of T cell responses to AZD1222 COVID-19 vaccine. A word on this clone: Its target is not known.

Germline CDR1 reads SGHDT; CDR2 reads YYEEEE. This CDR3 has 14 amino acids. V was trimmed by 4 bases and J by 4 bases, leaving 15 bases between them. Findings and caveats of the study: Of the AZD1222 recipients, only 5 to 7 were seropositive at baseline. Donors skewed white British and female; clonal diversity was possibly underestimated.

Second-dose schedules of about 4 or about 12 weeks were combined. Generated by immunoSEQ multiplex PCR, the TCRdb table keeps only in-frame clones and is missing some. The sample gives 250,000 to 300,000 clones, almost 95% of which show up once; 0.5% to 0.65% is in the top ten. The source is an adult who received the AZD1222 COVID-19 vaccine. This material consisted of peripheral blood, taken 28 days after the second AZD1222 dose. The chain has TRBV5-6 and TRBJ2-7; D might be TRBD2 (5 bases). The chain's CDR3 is CASSPPGIKYEQYF. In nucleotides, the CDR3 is TGTGCCAGCAGCCCCCCCGGGATCAAATACGAGCAGTACTTC.